The entry below gives a single T cell receptor beta chain sequence along with its context. The data were obtained in a study of breast tumors, draining lymph nodes, adjacent tissues. V was pared by 8 bases and J by 0 bases, with 10 bases between. Germline CDR1 reads SGHTA; CDR2 reads FQGTGA. This CDR3 comprises 14 residues. From the multiplex PCR reads, TCRdb called clonotypes with MiXCR, one entry per CDR3 protein. This table holds 30,000 to 40,000 distinct CDR3 sequences, 60% to 70% found once. The chain joins TRBV7-3 to TRBJ2-2; weak D call: TRBD1 (5 bases). The receptor was derived from a female donor with breast cancer. Some clones in this sample may be carry-over from other donors' samples. Sample: breast tumor tissue. DNA of the CDR3: TGTGCCAGCCAGGGCTGTGCGAACACCGGGGAGCTGTTTTTT. This codes for CASQGCANTGELFF.